This entry lists 30 T cell receptor beta chains sequenced from one sample in a study of T-cell reconstitution after alpha-beta-depleted transplantation in children. Researchers prepared the TCRbeta library using unique molecular identifiers, the study reports. TCRdb re-called the PCR reads with MiXCR, one entry per CDR3 protein. The table shows approximately 110,000 distinct CDR3 sequences, with roughly 24% occurring only once. The sequencing used PBMCs, mostly from graft donor cells, collected 180 days after TCRalphabeta/CD19-depleted stem cell transplant. The receptors originated from a male patient between 2 and 10 years old who had a stem cell transplant for chronic granulomatous disease, so the T cells may come from the graft donor.

The chain links TRBV21-1 to TRBJ2-7; the D call TRBD2 from the table was never checked on the DNA. TRBV21-1 is deemed a pseudogene. This CDR3 contains 18 residues. The CDR3 sequence: CASSKWVLAGRDLYEQYF. Here the CDR3 DNA reads TGTGCCAGCAGCAAATGGGTCCTAGCGGGGCGAGACCTCTACGAGCAGTACTTC.

The chain employs TRBV4-3 and TRBJ2-2; D remains unclear. Germline V gene lookup returns CDR1 LGHNA and CDR2 YSLEER. Trimming took off 0 bases at V and 6 bases at J, with 8 bases between the two ends. This CDR3 is 14 amino acids long. The CDR3 here is CASSQEVGPGELFF. CDR3 sequence (DNA): TGCGCCAGCAGCCAAGAAGTGGGCCCCGGGGAGCTGTTTTTT.

The chain links TRBV12-3 or TRBV12-4 to TRBJ2-3; TRBD2 agrees at 8 bases. The CDR3 is 20 residues long. Trimming cost V 5 bases and J 5 bases; bases outside gene matches: 24. The CDR3 region is CASSPLLRGTRREARDTQYF. The CDR3 DNA is TGTGCCAGCAGTCCGCTCCTCCGGGGGACGAGGCGGGAGGCGAGAGATACGCAGTATTTT.

This clonotype has only a few counts. The J gene is TRBJ2-2, the V gene TRBV12-3 or TRBV12-4, with 8 bases that match TRBD2. After removal of 3 bases from V and 3 bases from J, the junction contained 3 bases not matched to a gene. This CDR3 is built from 15 residues. CDR3 bases: TGTGCCAGCAGTTTGGGCGGGGGGTACACCGGGGAGCTGTTTTTT. Amino acid sequence: CASSLGGGYTGELFF.

The genes are TRBV10-3 and TRBJ2-7, with D possibly TRBD2 on 5 matching bases. Germline V gives CDR1 ENHRY, CDR2 SYGVKD. CDR3 length: 14 amino acids. Trimming pared 2 bases from V and 3 bases from J, leaving 11 bases between. DNA of the CDR3: TGTGCCATCAGTGAGCCCGGGAATATCTACGAGCAGTACTTC. Translation: CAISEPGNIYEQYF.

This clonotype appeared many times. The chain employs TRBV10-1 and TRBJ2-7; 9 bases are shared with TRBD1. This CDR3 has 13 amino acids. V shed 8 bases and J 5 bases; nucleotides not matched to a gene: 7. The germline V gene encodes CDR1 WNHNN and CDR2 SYGVQD (reference sequence). Here the CDR3 DNA reads TGCGCCAGCTCACGGACAGGGGACGACGAGCAGTACTTC. Amino acids: CASSRTGDDEQYF.

This clonotype was found many times. This chain joins TRBV15 and TRBJ2-3; no clear D gene. The CDR3 is 16 amino acids. V lost 1 base, J lost 1 base, and 12 bases lay in between. Germline CDR1 is LNHNV and CDR2 is YYDKDF (reference sequence). CDR3 bases: TGTGCCACCAGCAGAGTTAGTCTAGAGGGCACAGATACGCAGTATTTT. Protein sequence: CATSRVSLEGTDTQYF.

Many counts were recorded for this clonotype. The chain is built from TRBV20-1 and TRBJ2-1, with a tentative D call TRBD2 (5 bases). The V end was cut by 3 bases, the J end by 4 bases, with 10 bases between. The CDR3 contains 13 residues. Germline assignment: CDR1 DFQATT and CDR2 SNEGSKA (reference sequence). CDR3 bases: TGCAGTGCTAGTCGTACTAGATACAATGAGCAGTTCTTC. Translating gives CSASRTRYNEQFF.

This clonotype was seen ten or more times. V usage is TRBV6-5 and J usage is TRBJ2-3; D is possibly TRBD1 (8 bases). Between the trimmed V and J ends, which lost 2 bases and 0 bases, there was a span of 12 bases. CDR1 is MNHEY and CDR2 is SVGAGI in the germline V gene. CDR3 length: 16 residues. The CDR3 DNA sequence: TGTGCCAGCAGTTACACACAGGGGGGGAGCACAGATACGCAGTATTTT. Its translation: CASSYTQGGSTDTQYF.

The V call is TRBV7-2, the J call TRBJ1-1; D may be TRBD1 (6 bases). V was trimmed by 5 bases and J by 2 bases, leaving 15 bases between them. Germline lookup yields CDR1 SGHTA and CDR2 FQGNSA. CDR3 length: 15 amino acids. The CDR3 loop reads CASSLERTANTEAFF. CDR3 nucleotide sequence: TGTGCCAGCAGCCTAGAACGGACAGCAAACACTGAAGCTTTCTTT.

At least ten counts were recorded for this clonotype. This rearrangement joins TRBV20-1 to TRBJ1-5; the match to TRBD1 covers 10 bases. Germline V CDR1 and CDR2: DFQATT, SNEGSKA (reference sequence). V was pared by 1 base and J by 4 bases, with 1 base of the junction left unmatched. The CDR3 runs to 14 residues. The CDR3 DNA sequence: TGCAGTGCTAGAGGGGACAGGGGTAATCAGCCCCAGCATTTT. Translating gives CSARGDRGNQPQHF.

This clonotype was counted a few times. The chain links TRBV29-1 to TRBJ1-1, with no clear D. The CDR3 loop spans 13 amino acids. Trimming took 4 bases from V and 0 from J, leaving 9 bases between them. Germline CDR1 reads SQVTM; CDR2 reads ANQGSEA. The CDR3 coding sequence is TGCAGCGTTGTCGACGGTCTGAACACTGAAGCTTTCTTT. Protein sequence: CSVVDGLNTEAFF.

This sequence joins TRBV29-1 and TRBJ2-7; TRBD2 matches 9 bases. This CDR3 is 11 amino acids long. The V gene end was trimmed by 6 bases and the J gene end by 9 bases; junction bases not matched to a gene: 6. Germline V gene lookup returns CDR1 SQVTM and CDR2 ANQGSEA. CDR3 loop: CSVHSSGTQYF. The CDR3 DNA reads as TGCAGCGTACACTCTAGCGGGACGCAGTACTTC.

This clonotype was seen ten or more times. The chain employs TRBV29-1 and TRBJ2-7; either TRBD1 or TRBD2 may supply D (5 bases each). Germline CDR1 is SQVTM and CDR2 is ANQGSEA. V dropped 6 bases and J dropped 1 base, with 13 bases sitting between them. The CDR3 runs to 13 residues. CDR3 in DNA: TGCAGCGTAGTTACCGGGACGTCCTACGAGCAGTACTTC. Encoded protein: CSVVTGTSYEQYF.

This clonotype was seen once. V is TRBV20-1 and J is TRBJ2-1; tentatively, D is TRBD1 (6 bases). Trimming shortened V by 7 bases and J by 4 bases, and 17 bases separated the two germline ends. CDR1 is DFQATT, CDR2 SNEGSKA, per germline (reference sequence). The CDR3 has 14 residues. CDR3 residues: CSEGRYRDYNEQFF. CDR3 coding DNA: TGCAGTGAAGGAAGGTACAGGGATTACAATGAGCAGTTCTTC.

The V gene is TRBV12-3 or TRBV12-4, the J gene TRBJ2-3; D uncertain. Trimming cost V 5 bases and J 3 bases, with 18 bases left between them. The CDR3 totals 16 residues. CDR3 sequence reads: CASSPSTGLITDTQYF. The CDR3 nucleotides are TGTGCCAGCAGTCCGAGTACGGGCCTAATTACAGATACGCAGTATTTT.

The table lists this clonotype with many counts. The chain joins TRBV27 to TRBJ2-2; D remains unclear. Germline V gives CDR1 MNHEY, CDR2 SMNVEV (reference sequence). Trimming shortened V by 1 base and J by 7 bases, and 4 bases separated the two germline ends. This CDR3 is built from 12 residues. This chain's CDR3 is CASSLFGGELFF. The DNA for the CDR3 is TGTGCCAGCAGTTTATTCGGCGGGGAGCTGTTTTTT.

This clonotype occurred a few times. The chain employs TRBV12-3 or TRBV12-4 and TRBJ2-3; 10 bases line up with TRBD2. The trim removed 3 bases at V and 5 bases at J, leaving 11 bases unmatched. The CDR3 has 17 residues. The CDR3 DNA reads TGTGCCAGCAGTTTCCCGCGGACTAGCGGTATGGAAGATACGCAGTATTTT. Translation gives CASSFPRTSGMEDTQYF.

The V call is TRBV5-1, the J call TRBJ2-5; D gene unclear. V was clipped by 5 bases and J by 5 bases, with 13 bases between them. The CDR3 is 13 residues long. Germline V gene data show CDR1 as SGHRS and CDR2 as YFSETQ. The CDR3 region is CASRVGPPETQYF. In DNA, the CDR3 is TGCGCCAGCAGGGTCGGGCCTCCTGAGACCCAGTACTTC.

This clonotype has a handful of counts. The V call is TRBV5-5, the J call TRBJ2-3; D unresolved. In germline, CDR1 is SGHKS, CDR2 YYEKEE (reference sequence). The germline V and J ends were trimmed by 0 bases and 5 bases, with 7 bases remaining between them. CDR3 size: 13 residues. DNA for the CDR3: TGTGCCAGCAGCTTGGGGGCGAGAGATACGCAGTATTTT. This encodes CASSLGARDTQYF.

This clonotype was recorded many times. The gene calls are TRBV7-2 and TRBJ2-1; 8 bases match TRBD1. The length of the CDR3 is 16 residues. V shed 1 base and J 4 bases; nucleotides not matched to a gene: 6. Germline CDR1 and CDR2: SGHTA and FQGNSA. As DNA, the CDR3 is TGTGCCAGCAGCTTAGGCGCCGGGACAGGTTACAATGAGCAGTTCTTC. This sequence encodes CASSLGAGTGYNEQFF.

Comment on this clonotype: In this CDR3 the conserved last residue, phenylalanine or tryptophan, is missing, so a read error is likely. This chain uses TRBV4-2 with TRBJ2-1; tentative D call: TRBD2 (5 bases). The germline V gene encodes CDR1 LGHNA and CDR2 YNFKEQ. The length of the CDR3 is 14 residues. CDR3 region: CARSRRLPCNEQFL. As DNA, the CDR3 is TGTGCCAGGAGCCGGAGGCTCCCCTGCAATGAGCAGTTCCTC.

This clonotype occurred many times. This sequence joins TRBV7-2 and TRBJ2-2; 13 bases line up with TRBD2. V lost 5 bases and J lost 2; bases outside the gene matches: 5. CDR3 length: 17 residues. From germline, CDR1 is SGHTA and CDR2 FQGNSA. Here the CDR3 DNA reads TGTGCCAGCAGCAAGGGACTAGCGGGATTTAACACCGGGGAGCTGTTTTTT. Protein: CASSKGLAGFNTGELFF.

This clonotype was counted ten times or more. The V and J genes are TRBV2 and TRBJ1-6, with D maybe TRBD1 (6 bases). Germline lookup yields CDR1 SNHLY and CDR2 FYNNEI. The CDR3 is 14 residues long. V gave up 5 bases and J gave up 7 bases, with 12 bases separating them. CDR3 DNA: TGTGCCAGCAGTCGACAGGCAGTAAATTCACCCCTCCACTTT. Its translation: CASSRQAVNSPLHF.

The rearrangement links TRBV20-1 to TRBJ1-2, with TRBD1 as a possible D gene (5 bases). CDR3 size: 11 residues. The germline gives CDR1 DFQATT, CDR2 SNEGSKA (reference sequence). V was clipped by 6 bases and J by 6 bases, with 11 bases between them. CDR3 sequence (DNA): TGCAGTGCGAGTTGGGGGGATGGCTACACCTTC. The encoded protein is CSASWGDGYTF.

The rearrangement uses TRBV9 and TRBJ1-3; D is ambiguous. Germline lookup yields CDR1 SGDLS and CDR2 YYNGEE. CDR3 length equals 12 residues. V shed 0 bases and J shed 3 bases, with 1 base lying between them. The chain's CDR3 is CASSVGGNTIYF. CDR3 DNA: TGTGCCAGCAGCGTAGGTGGAAACACCATATATTTT.

This clonotype was counted a few times. J is TRBJ2-1 and V is TRBV12-3 or TRBV12-4, with TRBD2 matching 9 bases. Trimming removed 7 bases from V and 9 bases from J; junction bases left unmatched: 13. The CDR3 covers 15 residues. Here the CDR3 reads CASTQRAGGPGEQFF. The DNA for the CDR3 is TGTGCCAGCACCCAGAGAGCGGGGGGCCCGGGTGAGCAGTTCTTC.

This chain joins TRBV9 and TRBJ2-5; a weak D match, TRBD2 (6 bases). Germline CDR1 is SGDLS and CDR2 is YYNGEE. The V and J ends lost 0 bases and 5 bases respectively, with 14 bases between them. The CDR3 is 15 amino acids. The DNA of the CDR3 is TGTGCCAGCAGCGTAGGTTCGGGAGCGGCGGAGACCCAGTACTTC. Protein product: CASSVGSGAAETQYF.

This clonotype was counted at least ten times. The gene calls are TRBV20-1 and TRBJ1-6; D remains unclear. V was trimmed by 4 bases and J by 10 bases, leaving 8 bases between them. Germline V gene lookup returns CDR1 DFQATT and CDR2 SNEGSKA (reference sequence). There are 11 residues in the CDR3. The CDR3 reads CSANDQSPLHF. CDR3 sequence (DNA): TGCAGTGCTAACGACCAATCACCCCTCCACTTT.

The V and J genes are TRBV5-4 and TRBJ1-5; perhaps TRBD1 as D (6 bases). Trimming removed 0 bases at V and 2 bases at J, with 15 bases between. The germline gives CDR1 SGHNT, CDR2 YYREEE (reference sequence). The CDR3 sequence is 17 residues long. CDR3 residues: CASSLERGRECNQPQHF. The CDR3 nucleotides are TGTGCCAGCAGCTTGGAAAGGGGGAGGGAATGCAATCAGCCCCAGCATTTT.